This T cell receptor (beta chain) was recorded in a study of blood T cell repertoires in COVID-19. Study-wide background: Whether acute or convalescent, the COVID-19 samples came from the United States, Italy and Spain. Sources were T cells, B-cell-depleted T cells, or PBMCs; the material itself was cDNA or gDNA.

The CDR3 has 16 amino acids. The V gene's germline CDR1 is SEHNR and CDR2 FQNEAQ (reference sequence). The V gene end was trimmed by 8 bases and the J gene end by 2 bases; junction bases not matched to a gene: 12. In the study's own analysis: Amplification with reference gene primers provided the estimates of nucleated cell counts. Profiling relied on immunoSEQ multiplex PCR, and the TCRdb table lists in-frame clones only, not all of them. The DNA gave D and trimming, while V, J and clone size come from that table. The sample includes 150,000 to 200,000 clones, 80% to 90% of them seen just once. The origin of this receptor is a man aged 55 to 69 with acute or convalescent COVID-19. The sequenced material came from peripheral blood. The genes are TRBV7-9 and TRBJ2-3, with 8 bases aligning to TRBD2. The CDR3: CASSRLTSVTTDTQYF. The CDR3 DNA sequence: TGTGCCAGCTCGCGACTGACTAGCGTAACCACAGATACGCAGTATTTT.